Described below is a single T cell receptor (beta chain) sequence and its context. What it binds is not known. This entry is derived from a study of T cell responses to AZD1222 COVID-19 vaccine. Trimming left V 5 bases short and J 4 bases short, with 18 bases between. CDR3 length: 16 residues. Germline lookup yields CDR1 SGHAT and CDR2 FQNNGV. Profiled with immunoSEQ multiplex PCR; TCRdb holds only in-frame clones, not every one. The table has about 150,000 clones, approximately 90% seen once. Study-wide results and limits: Donors were mostly white British, more females; clonal diversity possibly underestimated.

This chain connects TRBV11-2 to TRBJ1-3; D perhaps matches TRBD1 (6 bases). The specimen was peripheral blood, collected 28 days after the second AZD1222 dose. This clonotype was obtained from an adult who received the AZD1222 COVID-19 vaccine. CDR3 in DNA: TGTGCCAGCAGCCCTGCAACAGGGCCCGCAGGAAACACCATATATTTT. This encodes CASSPATGPAGNTIYF.